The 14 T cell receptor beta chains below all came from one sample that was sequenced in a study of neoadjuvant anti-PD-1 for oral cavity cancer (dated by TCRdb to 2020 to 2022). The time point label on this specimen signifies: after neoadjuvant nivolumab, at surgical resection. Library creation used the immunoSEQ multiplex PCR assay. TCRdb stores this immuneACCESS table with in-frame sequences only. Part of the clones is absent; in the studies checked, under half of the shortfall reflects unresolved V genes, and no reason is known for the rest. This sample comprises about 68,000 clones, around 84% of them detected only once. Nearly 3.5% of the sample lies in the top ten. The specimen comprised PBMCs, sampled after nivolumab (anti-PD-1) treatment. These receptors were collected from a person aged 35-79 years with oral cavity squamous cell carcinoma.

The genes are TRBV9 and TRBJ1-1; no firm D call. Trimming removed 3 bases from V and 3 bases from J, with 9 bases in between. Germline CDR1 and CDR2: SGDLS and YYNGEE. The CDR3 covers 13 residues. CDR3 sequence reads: CASSAHADTEAFF. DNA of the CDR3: TGTGCCAGCAGCGCTCACGCTGACACTGAAGCTTTCTTT.

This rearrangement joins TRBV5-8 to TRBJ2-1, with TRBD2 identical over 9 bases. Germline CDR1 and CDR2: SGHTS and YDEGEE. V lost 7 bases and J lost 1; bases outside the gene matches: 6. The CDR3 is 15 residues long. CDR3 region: CASRSSGNSYNEQFF. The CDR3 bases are TGTGCCAGCCGATCTAGCGGGAATTCCTACAATGAGCAGTTCTTC.

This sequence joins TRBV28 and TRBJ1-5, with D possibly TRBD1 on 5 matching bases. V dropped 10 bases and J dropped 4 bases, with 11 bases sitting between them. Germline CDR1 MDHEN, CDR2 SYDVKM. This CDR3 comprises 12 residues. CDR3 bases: TGTGCCACCGAGGGGAAAAATCAGCCCCAGCATTTT. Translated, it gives CATEGKNQPQHF.

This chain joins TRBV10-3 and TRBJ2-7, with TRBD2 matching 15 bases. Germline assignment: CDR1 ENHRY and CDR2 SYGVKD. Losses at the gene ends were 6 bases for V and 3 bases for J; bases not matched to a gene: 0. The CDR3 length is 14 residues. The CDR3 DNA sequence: TGTGCCATCAGGGGACTAGCGGGGGGCTACGAGCAGTACTTC. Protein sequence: CAIRGLAGGYEQYF.

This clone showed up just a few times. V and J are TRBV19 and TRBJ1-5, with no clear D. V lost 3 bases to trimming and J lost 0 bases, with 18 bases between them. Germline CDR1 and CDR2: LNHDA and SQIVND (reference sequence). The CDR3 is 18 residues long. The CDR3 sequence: CASSIDPPGSYSNQPQHF. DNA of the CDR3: TGTGCCAGTAGTATTGATCCCCCAGGCTCATATAGCAATCAGCCCCAGCATTTT.

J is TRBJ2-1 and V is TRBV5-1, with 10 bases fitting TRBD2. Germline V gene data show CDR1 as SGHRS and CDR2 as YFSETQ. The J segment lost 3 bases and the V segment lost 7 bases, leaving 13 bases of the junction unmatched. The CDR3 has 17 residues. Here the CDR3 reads CASALAGGPNNYNEQFF. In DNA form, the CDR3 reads TGCGCCAGCGCCTTAGCGGGAGGCCCTAATAACTACAATGAGCAGTTCTTC.

The CDR3 here is CASNRLTGANVLTF. CDR3 nucleotides: TGTGCCAGTAACAGGTTGACTGGGGCCAACGTCCTGACTTTC. V and J are TRBV19 and TRBJ2-6; a weak D match, TRBD1 (5 bases). The germline gives CDR1 LNHDA, CDR2 SQIVND (reference sequence). The V and J ends lost 7 bases and 2 bases respectively, with 9 bases between them. The CDR3 sequence is 14 residues long.

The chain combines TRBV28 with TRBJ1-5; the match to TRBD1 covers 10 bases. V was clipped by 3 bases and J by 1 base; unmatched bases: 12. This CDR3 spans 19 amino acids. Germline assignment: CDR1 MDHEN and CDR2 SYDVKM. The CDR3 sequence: CASSFLKGQGVGSNQPQHF. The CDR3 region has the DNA TGTGCCAGCAGTTTCTTAAAAGGACAGGGGGTGGGAAGCAATCAGCCCCAGCATTTT.

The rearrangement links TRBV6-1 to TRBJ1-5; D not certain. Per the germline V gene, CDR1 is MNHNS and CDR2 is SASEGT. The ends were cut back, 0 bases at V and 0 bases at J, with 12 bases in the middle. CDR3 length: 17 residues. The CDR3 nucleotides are TGTGCCAGCAGTGAAGCCCGCAGGACTTATAGCAATCAGCCCCAGCATTTT. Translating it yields CASSEARRTYSNQPQHF.

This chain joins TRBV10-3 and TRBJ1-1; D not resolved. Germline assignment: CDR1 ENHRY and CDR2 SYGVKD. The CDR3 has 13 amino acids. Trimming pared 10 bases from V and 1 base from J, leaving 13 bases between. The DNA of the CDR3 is TGTGCCACCGCACCCACAGAGAACACTGAAGCTTTCTTT. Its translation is CATAPTENTEAFF.

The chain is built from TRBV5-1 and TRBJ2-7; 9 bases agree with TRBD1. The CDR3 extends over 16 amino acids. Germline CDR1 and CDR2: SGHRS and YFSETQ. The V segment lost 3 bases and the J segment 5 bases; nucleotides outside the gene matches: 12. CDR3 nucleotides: TGCGCCAGCAGCTCTTCCCCCGGACAGGGGTCCAACGAGCAGTACTTC. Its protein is CASSSSPGQGSNEQYF. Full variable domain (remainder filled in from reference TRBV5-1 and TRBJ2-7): KAGVTQTPRYLIKTRGQQVTLSCSPISGHRSVSWYQQTPGQGLQFLFEYFSETQRNKGNFPGRFSGRQFSNSRSEMNVSTLELGDSALYLCASSSSPGQGSNEQYFGPGTRLTVT.

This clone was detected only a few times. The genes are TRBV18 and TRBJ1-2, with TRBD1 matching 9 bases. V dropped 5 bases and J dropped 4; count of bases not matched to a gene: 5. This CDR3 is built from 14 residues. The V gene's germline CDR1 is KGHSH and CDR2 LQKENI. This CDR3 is CASSYDRGGYGYTF. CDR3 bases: TGTGCCAGCTCATACGACAGGGGGGGCTATGGCTACACCTTC.

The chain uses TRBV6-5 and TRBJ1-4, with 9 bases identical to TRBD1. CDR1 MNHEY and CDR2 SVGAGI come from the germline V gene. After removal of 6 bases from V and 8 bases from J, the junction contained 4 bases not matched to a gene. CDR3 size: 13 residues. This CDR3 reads CASSPDRGEKLFF. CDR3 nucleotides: TGTGCCAGCAGCCCCGACAGGGGGGAAAAACTGTTTTTT.

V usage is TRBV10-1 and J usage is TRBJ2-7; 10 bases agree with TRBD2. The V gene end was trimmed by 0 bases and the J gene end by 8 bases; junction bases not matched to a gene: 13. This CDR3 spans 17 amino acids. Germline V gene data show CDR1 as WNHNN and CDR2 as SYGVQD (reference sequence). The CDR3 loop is CASSESIAGGPQGKQYF. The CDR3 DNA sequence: TGCGCCAGCAGTGAGTCGATAGCGGGAGGACCCCAAGGGAAGCAGTACTTC.